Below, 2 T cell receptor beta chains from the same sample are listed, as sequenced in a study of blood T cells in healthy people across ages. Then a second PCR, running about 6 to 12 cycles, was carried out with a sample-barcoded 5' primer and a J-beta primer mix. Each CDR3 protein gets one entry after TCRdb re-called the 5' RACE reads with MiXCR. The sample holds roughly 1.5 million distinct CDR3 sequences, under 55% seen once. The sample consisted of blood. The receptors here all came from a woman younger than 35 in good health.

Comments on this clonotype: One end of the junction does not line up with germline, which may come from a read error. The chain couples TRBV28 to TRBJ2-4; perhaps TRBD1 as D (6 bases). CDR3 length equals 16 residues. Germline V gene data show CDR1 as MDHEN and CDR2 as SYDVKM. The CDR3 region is CASRPDRTLAQNIQYF. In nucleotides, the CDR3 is TGTGCCAGCAGGCCAGACAGGACTTTAGCCCAAAACATTCAGTACTTC.

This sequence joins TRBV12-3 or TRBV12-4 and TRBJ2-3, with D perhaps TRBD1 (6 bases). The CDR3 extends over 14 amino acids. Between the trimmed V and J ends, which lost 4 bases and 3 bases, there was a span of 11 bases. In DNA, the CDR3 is TGTGCCAGCAGTTATCAGGGGATTACAGATACGCAGTATTTT. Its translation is CASSYQGITDTQYF.